This entry lists 8 T cell receptor beta chains sequenced from one sample in a study of cytomegalovirus exposure and HLA in healthy donors. PCR involved 60 Vbeta and 13 Jbeta primers. This table comes from immunoSEQ multiplex PCR, and its TCRdb copy is limited to in-frame clones, with some not included. The table has some 180,000 clones, 65% to 90% seen once. The sample comprised PBMCs. Receptor source: a male donor in good health and CMV-seronegative.

This chain connects TRBV18 to TRBJ1-5, with D perhaps matching TRBD1 (6 bases). Germline V gene data show CDR1 as KGHSH and CDR2 as LQKENI. The ends were cut back, 3 bases at V and 2 bases at J, with 11 bases in the middle. The CDR3 covers 15 residues. This CDR3 is CASSPTGIGNQPQHF. CDR3 nucleotide sequence: TGTGCCAGCTCACCCACAGGGATTGGCAATCAGCCCCAGCATTTT. The full variable domain, rest sourced from reference TRBV18 and TRBJ1-5, is NAGVMQNPRHLVRRRGQEARLRCSPMKGHSHVYWYRQLPEEGLKFMVYLQKENIIDESGMPKERFSAEFPKEGPSILRIQQVVRGDSAAYFCASSPTGIGNQPQHFGDGTRLSIL.

The V gene is TRBV11-3, the J gene TRBJ1-1; the D gene is possibly TRBD1 (5 bases). V gave up 5 bases and J gave up 0 bases, with 10 bases separating them. CDR1 and CDR2 (germline): SGHNT, YENEEA. The CDR3 sequence is 14 residues long. The CDR3 spells CASSPAGVNTEAFF. CDR3 DNA sequence: TGTGCCAGCAGCCCAGCGGGGGTGAACACTGAAGCTTTCTTT.

The J gene is TRBJ1-1, the V gene TRBV9; possible D gene TRBD1, 5 bases. The germline V gene has CDR1 SGDLS and CDR2 YYNGEE. Trimming pared 0 bases from V and 4 bases from J, leaving 13 bases between. The length of the CDR3 is 15 residues. The CDR3 nucleotides are TGTGCCAGCAGCGTAGATCTCGGGGGAAGCACTGAAGCTTTCTTT. Translation gives CASSVDLGGSTEAFF.

The chain employs TRBV5-1 and TRBJ2-2, with 11 bases aligning to TRBD1. The CDR3 is 15 amino acids. V was pared by 3 bases and J by 6 bases, with 4 bases of the junction left unmatched. CDR1 and CDR2 from the germline V gene are SGHRS and YFSETQ. The CDR3 DNA reads TGCGCCAGCAGCTCGCCGGACAGGGGGCCCGGGGAGCTGTTTTTT. Its translation: CASSSPDRGPGELFF.

The rearrangement uses TRBV5-1 and TRBJ2-1; D perhaps matches TRBD2 (5 bases). The germline gives CDR1 SGHRS, CDR2 YFSETQ. The CDR3 is 14 residues long. Trimming shortened V by 4 bases and J by 2 bases, and 10 bases separated the two germline ends. This CDR3 is CASSADYTYNEQFF. DNA of the CDR3: TGCGCCAGCAGCGCCGACTATACCTACAATGAGCAGTTCTTC. The complete variable domain, with remaining parts taken from reference TRBV5-1 and TRBJ2-1, reads KAGVTQTPRYLIKTRGQQVTLSCSPISGHRSVSWYQQTPGQGLQFLFEYFSETQRNKGNFPGRFSGRQFSNSRSEMNVSTLELGDSALYLCASSADYTYNEQFFGPGTRLTVL.

The V and J genes are TRBV27 and TRBJ2-7; weak D call: TRBD2 (5 bases). Trimming shortened V by 0 bases and J by 1 base, and 7 bases separated the two germline ends. This CDR3 region has 14 residues. Germline V gives CDR1 MNHEY, CDR2 SMNVEV (reference sequence). Written as DNA, the CDR3 is TGTGCCAGCAGTTTATCGGGCGGGTCCTACGAGCAGTACTTC. This gives the protein CASSLSGGSYEQYF.

The CDR3 here is CASSQGLAELFF. Written as DNA, the CDR3 is TGTGCCAGCAGTCAAGGCCTAGCGGAGCTGTTTTTT. V and J are TRBV11-2 and TRBJ2-2; maybe TRBD2 (5 bases). CDR3 length: 12 amino acids. Between the trimmed V and J ends, which lost 6 bases and 10 bases, there was a span of 12 bases. The germline V gene has CDR1 SGHAT and CDR2 FQNNGV.

This chain uses TRBV5-6 with TRBJ2-3, with 10 bases aligning to TRBD2. Trimming cost V 0 bases and J 1 base; bases outside gene matches: 2. Germline V gives CDR1 SGHDT, CDR2 YYEEEE. The CDR3 has 16 residues. CDR3 residues: CASSLESGGGTDTQYF. The CDR3 coding sequence is TGTGCCAGCAGCTTGGAGAGCGGGGGGGGCACAGATACGCAGTATTTT.